This record looks at one T cell receptor beta chain sequence and its context. Clones were read by immunoSEQ multiplex PCR, and TCRdb kept only the in-frame ones, dropping some. Here the sample spans about 180,000 clones, around 83% being singletons. This record comes from a study of blood T cell repertoires in COVID-19. The overall study: Material from acute and convalescent COVID-19 was sourced from the United States, Italy and Spain. Sources were T cells, B-cell-depleted T cells, or PBMCs; the material itself was cDNA or gDNA.

The clonotype originates from a woman in her twenties or thirties with active or convalescent COVID-19. The sequenced sample consisted of peripheral blood.

CDR3 protein: CATSRGPWLQIYGYTF. CDR3 nucleotides: TGTGCCACCAGCAGGGGGCCGTGGTTACAGATTTATGGCTACACCTTC. The rearrangement joins TRBV15 to TRBJ1-2; weak D call: TRBD1 (5 bases). The V end lost 3 bases, the J end lost 5 bases, and 19 bases lay between the germline ends. CDR1 and CDR2 from the germline V gene are LNHNV and YYDKDF (reference sequence). The CDR3 runs 16 residues. Filled out from reference TRBV15 and TRBJ1-2, the complete variable domain reads DAMVIQNPRYQVTQFGKPVTLSCSQTLNHNVMYWYQQKSSQAPKLLFHYYDKDFNNEADTPDNFQSRRPNTSFCFLDIRSPGLGDTAMYLCATSRGPWLQIYGYTFGSGTRLTVV.